There are many counts of the clone carrying this TCR beta chain. The data originate from a study of T cells in Graves' hyperthyroidism and ophthalmopathy. Germline V gene lookup returns CDR1 SGHRS and CDR2 YFSETQ. The CDR3 length is 15 residues. V lost 1 base to trimming and J lost 7 bases, with 12 bases between them. Exclusion of a patient resulted from uncontrolled infection, other autoimmune disease, pregnancy or lactation. Template material for amplifying TCR beta CDR3 regions consisted of RNA transcripts. RT-PCR in the first round (using the HTBI primer set) targeted the TCR CDR3. TCRdb reprocessed the multiplex PCR reads with MiXCR, giving one entry per CDR3 protein. The sample shows over 90,000 distinct CDR3 sequences, 47% of them seen only once.

The TCR was taken from a man aged 35-49 years with Graves' hyperthyroidism. The chain links TRBV5-1 to TRBJ1-6; D is perhaps TRBD1 (5 bases). Specimen: blood. The CDR3 loop reads CASSLWAGTNSPLHF. The DNA for the CDR3 is TGCGCCAGCAGCTTGTGGGCAGGGACGAATTCACCCCTCCACTTT.